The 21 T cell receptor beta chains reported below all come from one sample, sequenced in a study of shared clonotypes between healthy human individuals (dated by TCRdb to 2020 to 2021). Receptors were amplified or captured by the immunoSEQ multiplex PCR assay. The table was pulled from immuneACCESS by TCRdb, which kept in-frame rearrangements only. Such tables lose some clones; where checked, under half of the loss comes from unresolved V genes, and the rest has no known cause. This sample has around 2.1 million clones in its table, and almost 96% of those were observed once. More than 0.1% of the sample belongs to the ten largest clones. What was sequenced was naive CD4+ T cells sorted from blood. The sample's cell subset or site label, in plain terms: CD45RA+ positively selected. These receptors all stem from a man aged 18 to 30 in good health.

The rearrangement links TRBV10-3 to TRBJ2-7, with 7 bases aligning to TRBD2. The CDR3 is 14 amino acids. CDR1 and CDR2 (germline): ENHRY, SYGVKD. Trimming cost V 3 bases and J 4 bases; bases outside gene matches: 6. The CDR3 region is CAISDGRENYEQYF. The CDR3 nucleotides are TGTGCCATCAGTGACGGGCGGGAGAATTACGAGCAGTACTTC.

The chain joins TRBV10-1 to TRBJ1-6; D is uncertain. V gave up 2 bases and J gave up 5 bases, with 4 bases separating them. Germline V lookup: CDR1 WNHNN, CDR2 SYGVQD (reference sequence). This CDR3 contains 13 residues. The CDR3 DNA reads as TGCGCCAGCAGTGAGGGGCATAATTCACCCCTCCACTTT. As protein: CASSEGHNSPLHF.

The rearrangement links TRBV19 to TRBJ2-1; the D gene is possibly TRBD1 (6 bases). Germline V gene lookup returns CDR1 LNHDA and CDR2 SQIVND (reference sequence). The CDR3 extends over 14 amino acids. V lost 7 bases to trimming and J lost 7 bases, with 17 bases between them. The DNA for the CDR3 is TGTGCCAGTACCACAGGGTTTCCTTTGAATGAGCAGTTCTTC. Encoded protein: CASTTGFPLNEQFF.

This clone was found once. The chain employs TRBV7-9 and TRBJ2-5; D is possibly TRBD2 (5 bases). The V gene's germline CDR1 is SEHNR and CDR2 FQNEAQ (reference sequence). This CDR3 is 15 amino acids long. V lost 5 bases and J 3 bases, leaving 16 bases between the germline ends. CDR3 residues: CASSRGGQSEETQYF. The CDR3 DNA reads TGTGCCAGCAGCCGAGGAGGCCAGTCAGAAGAGACCCAGTACTTC.

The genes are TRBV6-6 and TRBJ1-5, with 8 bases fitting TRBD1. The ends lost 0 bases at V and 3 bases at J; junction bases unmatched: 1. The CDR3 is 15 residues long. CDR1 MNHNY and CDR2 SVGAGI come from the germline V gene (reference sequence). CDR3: CASSYSDRANQPQHF. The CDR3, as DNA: TGTGCCAGCAGTTACTCGGACAGGGCCAATCAGCCCCAGCATTTT.

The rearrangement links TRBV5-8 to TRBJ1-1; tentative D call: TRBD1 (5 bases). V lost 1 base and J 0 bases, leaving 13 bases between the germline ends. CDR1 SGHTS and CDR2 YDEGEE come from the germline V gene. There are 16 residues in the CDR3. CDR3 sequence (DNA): TGTGCCAGCAGCTTGTTTCTCGGGGGAGTGAACACTGAAGCTTTCTTT. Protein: CASSLFLGGVNTEAFF.

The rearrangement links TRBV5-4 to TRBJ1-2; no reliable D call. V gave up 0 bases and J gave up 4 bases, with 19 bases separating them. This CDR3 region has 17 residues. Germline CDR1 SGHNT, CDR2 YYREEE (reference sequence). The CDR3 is CASSLVGQRFLSYGYTF. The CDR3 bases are TGTGCCAGCAGCTTGGTGGGCCAGCGCTTCCTTAGCTATGGCTACACCTTC.

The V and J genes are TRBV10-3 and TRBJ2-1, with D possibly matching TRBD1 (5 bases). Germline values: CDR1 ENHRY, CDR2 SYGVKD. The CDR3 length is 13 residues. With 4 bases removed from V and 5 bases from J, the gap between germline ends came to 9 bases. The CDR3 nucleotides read TGTGCCATCAGTGGGGGCATAGACAATGAGCAGTTCTTC. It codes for CAISGGIDNEQFF.

CDR3 sequence (DNA): TGCAGCGTTAGGAGCGGAAACACCGGGGAGCTGTTTTTT. Its protein product is CSVRSGNTGELFF. The chain employs TRBV29-1 and TRBJ2-2; perhaps TRBD2 as D (5 bases). The CDR3 contains 13 residues. V dropped 5 bases and J dropped 2 bases, with 9 bases sitting between them. The germline gives CDR1 SQVTM, CDR2 ANQGSEA.

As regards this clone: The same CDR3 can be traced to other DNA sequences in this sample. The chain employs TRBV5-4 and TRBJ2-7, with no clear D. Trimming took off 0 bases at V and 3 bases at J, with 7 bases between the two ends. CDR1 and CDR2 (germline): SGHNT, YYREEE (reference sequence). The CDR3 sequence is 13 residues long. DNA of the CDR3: TGTGCCAGCAGCTTGGGTCCCGGCTACGAGCAGTACTTC. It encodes CASSLGPGYEQYF.

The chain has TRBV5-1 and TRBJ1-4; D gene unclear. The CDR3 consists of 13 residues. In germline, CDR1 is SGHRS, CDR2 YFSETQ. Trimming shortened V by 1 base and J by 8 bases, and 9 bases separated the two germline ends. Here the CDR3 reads CASSLSVGEKLFF. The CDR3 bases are TGCGCCAGCAGCTTGAGTGTGGGGGAAAAACTGTTTTTT.

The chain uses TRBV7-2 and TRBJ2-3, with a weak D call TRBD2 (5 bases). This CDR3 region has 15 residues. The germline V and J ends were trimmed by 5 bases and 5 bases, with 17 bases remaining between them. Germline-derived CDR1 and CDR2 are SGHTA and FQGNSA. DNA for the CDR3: TGTGCCAGCAGCCCCCGGGGTGGAGGCGGAGATACGCAGTATTTT. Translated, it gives CASSPRGGGGDTQYF.

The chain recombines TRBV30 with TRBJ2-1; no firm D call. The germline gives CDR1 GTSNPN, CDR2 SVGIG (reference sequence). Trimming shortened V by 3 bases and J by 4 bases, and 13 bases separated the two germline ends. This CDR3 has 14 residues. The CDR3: CAWSREALYNEQFF. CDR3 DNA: TGTGCCTGGAGCCGAGAAGCTTTATACAATGAGCAGTTCTTC.

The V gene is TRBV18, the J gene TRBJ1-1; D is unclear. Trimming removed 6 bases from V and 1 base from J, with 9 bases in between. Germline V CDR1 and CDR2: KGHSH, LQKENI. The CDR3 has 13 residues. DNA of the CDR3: TGTGCCAGCTCCCCGATATCGAACACTGAAGCTTTCTTT. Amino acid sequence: CASSPISNTEAFF.

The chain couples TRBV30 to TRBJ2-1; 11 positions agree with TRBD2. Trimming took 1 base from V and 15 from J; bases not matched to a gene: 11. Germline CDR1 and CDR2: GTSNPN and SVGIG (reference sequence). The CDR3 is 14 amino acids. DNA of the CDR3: TGTGCCTGGAGTGAGGGGTCAGCTAGCGGGAGGCGGTTCTTC. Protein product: CAWSEGSASGRRFF.

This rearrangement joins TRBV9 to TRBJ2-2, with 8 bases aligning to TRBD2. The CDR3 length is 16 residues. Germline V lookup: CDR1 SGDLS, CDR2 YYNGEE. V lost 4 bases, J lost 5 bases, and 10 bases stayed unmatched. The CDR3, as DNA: TGTGCCAGCAGCCACCCCGCGGGAGGTGGAACCGGGGAGCTGTTTTTT. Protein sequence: CASSHPAGGGTGELFF. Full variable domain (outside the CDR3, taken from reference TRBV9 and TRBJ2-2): DSGVTQTPKHLITATGQRVTLRCSPRSGDLSVYWYQQSLDQGLQFLIQYYNGEERAKGNILERFSAQQFPDLHSELNLSSLELGDSALYFCASSHPAGGGTGELFFGEGSRLTVL.

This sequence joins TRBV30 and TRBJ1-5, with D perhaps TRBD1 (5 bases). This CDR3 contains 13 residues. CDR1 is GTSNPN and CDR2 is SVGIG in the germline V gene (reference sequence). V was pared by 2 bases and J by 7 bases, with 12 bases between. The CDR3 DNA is TGTGCCTGGAGTTCAGGGCGAGGACAGCCCCAGCATTTT. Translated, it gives CAWSSGRGQPQHF.

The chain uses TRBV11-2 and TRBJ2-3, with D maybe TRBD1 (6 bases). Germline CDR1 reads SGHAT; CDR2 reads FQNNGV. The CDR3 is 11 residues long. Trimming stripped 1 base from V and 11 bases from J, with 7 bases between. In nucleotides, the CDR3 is TGTGCCAGCAGCTTAGTGGGACAGCAGTATTTT. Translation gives CASSLVGQQYF.

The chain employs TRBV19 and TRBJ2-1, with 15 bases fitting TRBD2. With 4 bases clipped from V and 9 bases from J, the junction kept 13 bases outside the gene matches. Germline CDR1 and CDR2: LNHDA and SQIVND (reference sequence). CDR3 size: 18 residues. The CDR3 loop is CASSNTLGTSGRNGEQFF. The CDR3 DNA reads TGTGCCAGTAGTAATACATTGGGGACTAGCGGGAGGAACGGTGAGCAGTTCTTC.

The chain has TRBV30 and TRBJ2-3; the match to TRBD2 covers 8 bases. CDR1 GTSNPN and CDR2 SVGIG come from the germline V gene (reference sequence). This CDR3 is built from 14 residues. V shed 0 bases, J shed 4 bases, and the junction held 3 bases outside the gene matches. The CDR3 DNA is TGTGCCTGGAGTGTAGCGGGAGCCCCAGATACGCAGTATTTT. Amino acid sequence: CAWSVAGAPDTQYF.

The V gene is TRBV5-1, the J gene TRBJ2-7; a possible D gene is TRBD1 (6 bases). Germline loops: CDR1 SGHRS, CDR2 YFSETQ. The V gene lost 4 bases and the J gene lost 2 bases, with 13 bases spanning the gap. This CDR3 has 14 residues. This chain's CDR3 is CASSLQTGPYEQYF. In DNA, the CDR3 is TGCGCCAGCAGCCTTCAGACAGGACCCTACGAGCAGTACTTC.